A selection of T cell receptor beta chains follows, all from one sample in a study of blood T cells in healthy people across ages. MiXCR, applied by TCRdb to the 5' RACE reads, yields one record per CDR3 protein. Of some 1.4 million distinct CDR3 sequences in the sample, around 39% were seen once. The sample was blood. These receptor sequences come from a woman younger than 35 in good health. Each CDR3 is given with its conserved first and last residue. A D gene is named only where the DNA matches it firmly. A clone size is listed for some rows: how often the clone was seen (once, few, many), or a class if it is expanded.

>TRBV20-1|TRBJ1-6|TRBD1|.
CSARAGQGRINSPLHF
TGCAGTGCTAGAGCCGGACAGGGTCGGATAAATTCACCCCTCCACTTT
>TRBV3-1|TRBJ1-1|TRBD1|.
CASSRTKGQGRTEAFF
TGTGCCAGCAGCCGAACCAAAGGACAGGGGAGGACTGAAGCTTTCTTT
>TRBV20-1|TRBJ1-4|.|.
CSAGAGTNEKLFF
TGCAGTGCCGGGGCGGGGACTAATGAAAAACTGTTTTTT
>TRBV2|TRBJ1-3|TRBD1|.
CASSEGQGIAGNTIYF
TGTGCCAGCAGTGAAGGACAGGGCATTGCTGGAAACACCATATATTTT
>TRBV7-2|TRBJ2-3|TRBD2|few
CASSLRFSGGATDTQYF
TGTGCCAGCAGCTTGCGTTTTAGCGGGGGGGCTACAGATACGCAGTATTTT
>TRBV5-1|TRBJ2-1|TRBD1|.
CASSRGTGGHEQFF
TGCGCCAGCAGCCGCGGGACAGGGGGACATGAGCAGTTCTTC
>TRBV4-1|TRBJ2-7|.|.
CASSLRRCEGLCEQYF
TGCGCCAGCAGCCTTCGGCGATGTGAGGGACTTTGCGAGCAGTACTTC
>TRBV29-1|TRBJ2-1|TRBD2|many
CSPRGLAGESNEQFF
TGCAGCCCACGTGGACTAGCGGGAGAAAGCAATGAGCAGTTCTTC
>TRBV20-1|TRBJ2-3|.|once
CIARGGDTQYF
TGCATTGCTAGAGGAGGAGACACGCAGTATTTT
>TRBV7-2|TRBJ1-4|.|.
CASSPFPGEKLFF
TGTGCCAGCAGCCCCTTTCCGGGAGAAAAACTGTTTTTT
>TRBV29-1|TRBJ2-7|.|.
CSVENQPTGEQYF
TGCAGCGTTGAGAATCAACCCACGGGTGAGCAGTACTTC
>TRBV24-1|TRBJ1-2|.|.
CATSDSTENYGYTF
TGTGCCACCAGTGATTCGACAGAAAACTATGGCTACACCTTC
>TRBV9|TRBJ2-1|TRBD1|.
CASSVASGGARYEQFF
TGTGCCAGCAGCGTAGCCTCAGGGGGCGCAAGGTACGAGCAGTTCTTC
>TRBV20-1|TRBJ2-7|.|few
CSASFQGPYEQYF
TGCAGTGCTAGTTTTCAGGGCCCCTACGAGCAGTACTTC
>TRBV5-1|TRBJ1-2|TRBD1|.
CASSLRQGEDGYTF
TGCGCCAGCAGCTTGAGGCAGGGGGAGGATGGCTACACCTTC
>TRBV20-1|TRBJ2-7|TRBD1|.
CSANYGTGAYEQYF
TGCAGTGCTAACTACGGGACAGGTGCCTACGAGCAGTACTTC
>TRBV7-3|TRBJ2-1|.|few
CASSLNGRAGLDNEQFF
TGTGCCAGCAGCTTAAATGGTAGGGCGGGGTTGGACAATGAGCAGTTCTTC
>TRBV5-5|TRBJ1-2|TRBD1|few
CASSLTKDRGGDGYTF
TGTGCCAGCAGCTTAACAAAGGACAGGGGGGGCGACGGCTACACCTTC
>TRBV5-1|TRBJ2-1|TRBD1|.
CASSITPDRAYNEQFF
TGCGCCAGCAGCATTACACCGGACAGGGCCTACAATGAGCAGTTCTTC
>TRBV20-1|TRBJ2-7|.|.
CSAQTSGGGPKAQYF
TGCAGTGCGCAGACCTCAGGGGGAGGCCCAAAGGCCCAGTACTTC
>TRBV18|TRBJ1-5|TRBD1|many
CASSPDRGGNQPQHF
TGTGCCAGCAGTCCGGACAGGGGGGGCAATCAGCCCCAGCATTTT
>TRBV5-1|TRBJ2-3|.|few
CASSLDRFSTDTQYF
TGCGCCAGCAGCTTGGACAGATTTAGCACAGATACGCAGTATTTT
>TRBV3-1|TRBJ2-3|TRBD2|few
CASSPRDAGGFGTQYF
TGTGCCAGCAGCCCCCGGGATGCGGGGGGCTTCGGTACGCAGTATTTT
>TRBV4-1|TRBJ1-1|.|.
CASSLGVALNTEAFF
TGCGCCAGCAGCCTAGGGGTAGCCTTGAACACTGAAGCTTTCTTT
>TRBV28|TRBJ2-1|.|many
CASSSVGEQFF
TGTGCCAGCAGCTCGGTAGGTGAGCAGTTCTTC
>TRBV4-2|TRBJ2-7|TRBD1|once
CASSQAVTGVCNEQYF
TGTGCCAGCAGCCAAGCGGTTACAGGGGTATGCAATGAGCAGTACTTC
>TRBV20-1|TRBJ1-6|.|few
CSARDFPLSPLHF
TGCAGTGCTAGAGATTTTCCCCTTTCACCCCTCCACTTT
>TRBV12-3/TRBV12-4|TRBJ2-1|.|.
CASGGLAYEQFF
TGTGCCAGCGGCGGCTTAGCGTATGAGCAGTTCTTC
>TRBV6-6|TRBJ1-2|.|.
CASSTDGGYTF
TGTGCCAGCAGCACCGACGGGGGCTACACCTTC
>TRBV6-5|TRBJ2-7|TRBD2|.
CASSYSWVAGDNSYEQYF
TGTGCCAGCAGTTACTCTTGGGTAGCGGGGGATAATTCCTACGAGCAGTACTTC
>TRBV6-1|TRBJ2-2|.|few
CASSFPGGQNTGELFF
TGTGCCAGCAGTTTCCCGGGGGGACAGAACACCGGGGAGCTGTTTTTT
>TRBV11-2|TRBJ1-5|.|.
CASSLVFGQPQHF
TGTGCCAGCAGCTTAGTATTTGGTCAGCCCCAGCATTTT
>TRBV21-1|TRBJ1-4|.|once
CASRPTTNEKQFF
TGTGCCAGCCGGCCAACAACTAATGAAAAACAGTTTTTT
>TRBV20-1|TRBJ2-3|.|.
CSASGSLSGTDTQYF
TGCAGTGCTAGCGGGAGTTTGAGCGGCACAGATACGCAGTATTTT
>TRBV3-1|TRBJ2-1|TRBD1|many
CASSPQTTGTENEQFF
TGTGCCAGCAGCCCTCAAACAACCGGGACAGAGAATGAGCAGTTCTTC
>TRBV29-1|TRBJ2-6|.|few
CSVPYLDGANVLTF
TGCAGCGTTCCGTATTTGGATGGGGCCAACGTCCTGACTTTC
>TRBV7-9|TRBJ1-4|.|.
CASSSTQGLPNEKLFF
TGTGCCAGCAGCTCCACCCAGGGACTACCAAATGAAAAACTGTTTTTT
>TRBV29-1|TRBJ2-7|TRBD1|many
CSARQGIYEQYF
TGCAGCGCTAGACAGGGAATCTACGAGCAGTACTTC
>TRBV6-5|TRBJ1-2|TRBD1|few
CASSSSWNRGYGYTF
TGTGCCAGCAGTTCAAGCTGGAACAGGGGCTATGGCTACACCTTC
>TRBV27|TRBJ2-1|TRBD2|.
CASSLTGLALGDEQFF
TGTGCCAGCAGTTTAACCGGACTAGCCTTGGGCGATGAGCAGTTCTTC
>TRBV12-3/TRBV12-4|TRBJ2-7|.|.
CASRPGASYNEQYF
TGTGCCAGCAGGCCGGGGGCGTCCTACAATGAGCAGTACTTC
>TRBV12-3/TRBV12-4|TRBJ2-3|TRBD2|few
CASSPNPVSGSRTDTQYF
TGTGCCAGCAGTCCAAACCCGGTTAGCGGGAGTAGGACAGATACGCAGTATTTT
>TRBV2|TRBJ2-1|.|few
CASSDGDPGYNEQFF
TGTGCCAGCAGCGACGGAGACCCCGGCTACAATGAGCAGTTCTTC
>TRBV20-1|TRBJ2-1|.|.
CSARRVLGGWGSYNEQFF
TGCAGTGCTCGACGGGTTCTTGGGGGTTGGGGCTCCTACAATGAGCAGTTCTTC
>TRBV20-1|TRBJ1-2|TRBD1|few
CSARDRGTGRVGGYTF
TGCAGTGCTAGAGATCGCGGGACAGGGAGGGTTGGCGGCTACACCTTC
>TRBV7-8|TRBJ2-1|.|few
CASSLARVYNEQFF
TGTGCCAGCAGCTTAGCGCGGGTGTACAATGAGCAGTTCTTC
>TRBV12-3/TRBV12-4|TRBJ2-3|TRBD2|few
CATLRTSGRTVTDTQYF
TGTGCCACCCTCCGGACTAGCGGGAGAACGGTCACAGATACGCAGTATTTT
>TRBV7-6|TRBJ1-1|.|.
CASSSGPPETEAFF
TGTGCCAGCAGCTCCGGGCCTCCAGAGACTGAAGCTTTCTTT
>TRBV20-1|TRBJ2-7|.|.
CSAVVGGGTSYEQYF
TGCAGTGCTGTTGTGGGGGGCGGAACCTCCTACGAGCAGTACTTC
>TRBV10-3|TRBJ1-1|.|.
CAISGFGRSEAFF
TGTGCCATCAGTGGGTTCGGCAGATCTGAAGCTTTCTTT
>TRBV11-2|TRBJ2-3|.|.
CASSLWGGREDTQYF
TGTGCCAGCAGCTTATGGGGGGGGCGGGAGGATACGCAGTATTTT
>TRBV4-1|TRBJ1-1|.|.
CASRSPFPRYRTEAFF
TGCGCCAGCAGGAGCCCCTTTCCAAGGTATCGGACTGAAGCTTTCTTT
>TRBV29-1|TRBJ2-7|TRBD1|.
CSVAGTGGNEQYF
TGCAGCGTTGCCGGGACAGGGGGGAACGAGCAGTACTTC
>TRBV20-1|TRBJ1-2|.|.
CSARPRGLNHYGYTF
TGCAGTGCTCGACCTAGAGGGCTGAACCACTATGGCTACACCTTC
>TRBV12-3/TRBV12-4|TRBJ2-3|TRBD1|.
CASSLGQGPSTDTQYF
TGTGCCAGCAGTTTAGGACAGGGGCCGAGCACAGATACGCAGTATTTT
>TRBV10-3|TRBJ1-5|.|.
CAISEGALQPQHF
TGTGCCATCAGTGAGGGGGCTCTGCAGCCCCAGCATTTT
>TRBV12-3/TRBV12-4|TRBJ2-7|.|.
CASRDTGRGVGEQYF
TGTGCCAGCAGAGATACAGGGAGGGGTGTAGGAGAGCAGTACTTC